The present T cell receptor (beta chain) was sequenced within a study of memory CD4+ T cells and cytomegalovirus serostatus (dated by TCRdb to between 2018 and 2021). Concerning the study at large: The cohort included approximately 35 healthy adults from Belgium, of whom 9 were CMV seropositive and some 24 were CMV seronegative. The study sequenced CD4+ memory TCRbeta repertoires of a Belgian cohort with known cytomegalovirus serostatus to replicate a published TCR-based CMV serostatus classifier.

A single count supports this clone. This receptor's antigen is unknown. No qualities accompany the bases; no much larger clone lies one base away. The Quick-DNA Microprep Kit was used to extract genomic DNA from the sorted cells. TCRbeta DNA was amplified with the immunoSEQ hsTCRbeta kit following the manufacturer's protocol. TCRbeta libraries were sequenced on an Illumina MiSeq instrument. As for how the authors treated the data: After out-of-frame sequences were removed, 2 million to 2.5 million distinct TCRbeta sequences remained, averaging approximately 68,000 per individual. Two values were used to score each individual: the count of around 150 previously reported CMV-associated TCRbeta sequences and the total count of productive distinct TCRbeta sequences. A beta-binomial model was reimplemented in Python, and scikit-learn random forests with default parameters were trained on US cohort data. Classifier performance on the Belgian cohort was summarized as median AUC with percentile confidence intervals over 10,000 bootstrap iterations. Not all clones reach the TCRdb copy of this immuneACCESS table, which keeps in-frame sequences only. Checked studies attribute under half of the gap to unresolved V genes and leave the rest unexplained. V, J and clone size were drawn from that table, and D and trimming were deduced from the DNA. The sample table records 35,000 to 50,000 clones; 78% of these occur just once. The top ten hold approximately 0.54% of the sample.

What the study reported, not specific to this receptor: CMV serostatus prediction reached a median bootstrapped AUC of 0.95 with the original framework and just over 0.9 with a US-trained random forest. On the Belgian cohort, the classifier built on the original framework reached a median bootstrapped AUC of around 0.96, with a 95% CI of 0.76-1.00. The results were interpreted as suggesting that the CMV-associated TCR signature is mostly present in the CD4+ memory repertoire. Among the 160 or so previously reported CMV-associated TCRbeta sequences, 67 showed up in the CD4+ memory repertoires, with each one found in between one and five individuals. Only CD4+CD45RO+ memory cells were sequenced, in contrast to the original study, in which naive and memory CD4+ and CD8+ populations were covered.

A FACSAria II was used to sort memory CD4+ T cells, defined as single viable CD3+CD4+CD8-CD45RO+ cells. CMV serostatus was determined using a Roche Elecsys assay that detects serum IgG against CMV pp150, pp28, p38 and p52. After the samples were thawed, total CD4+ T cells were enriched through positive selection using CD4 magnetic microbeads. The samples came from a different study that was designed specifically to examine the CD4+ T cell memory repertoire. Peripheral blood mononuclear cells were isolated and cryopreserved according to standard operating procedures, and serum was kept at -80 degrees C. CD3-PerCP (BW264/56), CD4-APC (RPA-T4), CD45RO-PE (UCHT1) and CD8-Pacific Orange (3B5) antibodies were used for staining, and non-viable cells were excluded with Sytox blue. Sequencing used memory CD4+ T cells from blood. The receptor was isolated from an adult in good health and CMV-seronegative.

The sequenced DNA: TGTGCCAGCAGCTCGGGTGGGGGAAACTCCTATAATTCACCCCTCCACTTT. This gives the protein CASSSGGGNSYNSPLHF. The sequence links TRBV5-4 to TRBJ1-6; matching of 5 bases hints at TRBD1 as the D gene. CDR1 and CDR2 are drawn from the germline V gene (reference sequence): SGHNT, YYREEE. The CDR3 has 17 amino acids, counting the end cysteine and phenylalanine. Left in the record is the CDR3 DNA by itself, 51 bases read in frame from the first base. V sheds 3 bases and J sheds 0 bases, leaving 13 bases between their ends.